The clone carrying this T cell receptor (beta chain) was seen a few times. What it binds is unknown. 5'-RACE, quantitative and with molecular barcodes, yielded the TCR beta libraries. MiXCR was run by TCRdb on the 5' RACE reads, yielding one entry per CDR3 protein. The table records approximately 520,000 distinct CDR3 sequences, over 4% of them present only once. Germline V gives CDR1 DFQATT, CDR2 SNEGSKA (reference sequence). The CDR3 has 15 amino acids. V dropped 4 bases and J dropped 1 base, with 13 bases sitting between them. This sample was taken from a study of CD8 T cells in ankylosing spondylitis. Study-wide findings and caveats: Seemingly distinctive of ankylosing spondylitis blood was a TCR beta motif formed by eight highly homologous variants. Several of the motif variants were reported before in synovial fluid and blood from reactive arthritis. Disease-linked clones proved CD8+ and comparatively uncommon in peripheral blood. The study looked at matched synovial fluid samples from ankylosing spondylitis patients. Disease-linked clones were reported to be significantly enriched there.

The receptor was derived from a male donor with ankylosing spondylitis. The sequenced sample consisted of blood, either unsorted or a sorted T cell fraction (not recorded which). The chain carries TRBV20-1 and TRBJ2-2; D tentatively fits TRBD1 or TRBD2 (6 bases each). Here the CDR3 reads CSANGGGQNTGELFF. The CDR3 DNA reads TGCAGTGCTAACGGTGGGGGGCAGAACACCGGGGAGCTGTTTTTT.